The T cell receptor (beta chain) described here comes from a study of blood T cell repertoires in COVID-19. Across the whole study: Whether acute or convalescent, the COVID-19 samples came from the United States, Italy and Spain. PBMCs, B-cell-depleted T cells, or T cells provided the cDNA or gDNA that made up the material.

Germline V gene data show CDR1 as SGDLS and CDR2 as YYNGEE. V lost 0 bases to trimming and J lost 7 bases, with 17 bases between them. The CDR3 is 16 amino acids. Original handling: Amplification with reference gene primers provided the estimates of nucleated cell counts. The data were produced by immunoSEQ multiplex PCR, yet TCRdb's version contains in-frame clones alone and is incomplete. From that table come the V and J calls and clone size; the DNA was used to work out D and trimming. The sample holds 90,000 to 120,000 clones, about 87% seen once. Sequencing was performed on peripheral blood. The rearrangement links TRBV9 to TRBJ2-1; the D is unclear. The receptor comes from a man in his fifties or sixties with active or convalescent COVID-19. The CDR3 reads CASSVGDLPRLNEQFF. In DNA form, the CDR3 reads TGTGCCAGCAGCGTAGGCGACCTCCCTAGGCTAAATGAGCAGTTCTTC.